Presented here are 26 T cell receptor beta chains from one specimen sequenced in a study of blood T cells in healthy people across ages. Primed by a sample-barcoded 5' primer and a J-beta primer mix, a second PCR proceeded for roughly 7 to 11 cycles. Using its own MiXCR run on the 5' RACE reads, TCRdb lists one record per CDR3 protein. The sample includes 800,000 to 900,000 distinct CDR3 sequences, approximately 65% of them seen just once. Sequences were obtained from blood. The receptors stem from a man aged 25 to 45 in good health.

The chain couples TRBV4-2 to TRBJ2-5; D tentatively reads TRBD1 or TRBD2 (5 bases each). Germline CDR1 LGHNA, CDR2 YNFKEQ. The CDR3 consists of 15 residues. Trimming cost V 4 bases and J 2 bases, with 14 bases left between them. For the CDR3, the DNA is TGTGCCAGCAGCCCCGGGACCCCGCAACAAGAGACCCAGTACTTC. Its protein is CASSPGTPQQETQYF.

The chain uses TRBV10-3 and TRBJ1-2, with TRBD1 matching 9 bases. The germline gives CDR1 ENHRY, CDR2 SYGVKD. Unmatched junction bases numbered 4, after V lost 6 bases and J lost 5 bases. The CDR3 runs 13 residues. CDR3 loop: CAIRTGTGYGYTF. The CDR3 nucleotides read TGTGCCATCAGAACCGGGACAGGGTATGGCTACACCTTC.

V is TRBV12-3 or TRBV12-4 and J is TRBJ2-5; the D is unclear. The V end was cut by 3 bases, the J end by 5 bases, with 13 bases between. This CDR3 contains 14 residues. The CDR3 DNA follows: TGTGCCAGCAGTTTTGCGCAGAGTGGGGAGACCCAGTACTTC. Its translation is CASSFAQSGETQYF.

The rearrangement joins TRBV20-1 to TRBJ2-5; 8 nucleotides align to TRBD2. The end of the DNA aligns better with TRBJ2-7, so the J call may be wrong. Germline V CDR1 and CDR2: DFQATT, SNEGSKA (reference sequence). This CDR3 region has 15 residues. CDR3: CSASRTDSGNYEQYF. The CDR3 coding sequence is TGCAGTGCTAGCCGTACCGATAGCGGGAATTACGAGCAGTACTTC.

A remark on this clonotype: This sequence may be a read error, since a much larger clone differs from it by one base. The CDR3 coding sequence is TGTGCCAGCAGCGATATGAGGGGCACCTACAATGAGCAGTACTTC. Its translation: CASSDMRGTYNEQYF. This sequence joins TRBV7-2 and TRBJ2-1; D possibly uses TRBD1 or TRBD2 (5 bases each). The DNA end favors TRBJ2-7, so the J call may be wrong. The CDR3 length is 15 residues. The germline V gene has CDR1 SGHTA and CDR2 FQGNSA.

As for this clonotype: A clone one base away is much larger, so this may be a read error. The J gene is TRBJ2-1, the V gene TRBV10-2, with 7 nucleotides matching TRBD2. CDR3 length: 15 residues. The junction had 4 bases not matched to a gene; V was cut back by 0 bases and J by 5 bases. CDR1 WSHSY and CDR2 SAAADI come from the germline V gene. CDR3 protein: CASSESGGGDNEQFF. For the CDR3, the DNA is TGCGCCAGCAGTGAGTCTGGGGGGGGGGACAATGAGCAGTTCTTC.

The chain couples TRBV4-2 to TRBJ1-6; possibly TRBD1 for D (6 bases). The CDR3 covers 14 residues. V was trimmed by 3 bases and J by 7 bases, leaving 10 bases between them. The V gene's germline CDR1 is LGHNA and CDR2 YNFKEQ. As DNA, the CDR3 is TGTGCCAGCAGCCAGGGGACACAGAATTCACCCCTCCACTTT. Its translation is CASSQGTQNSPLHF.

The V call is TRBV3-1, the J call TRBJ2-1; D ambiguous. The CDR3 is 12 residues long. Deletions cut 1 base from V and 9 bases from J, with 7 bases between. Germline CDR1 is LGHDT and CDR2 is YNNKEL (reference sequence). The chain's CDR3 is CASSQAECEQFF. Here the CDR3 DNA reads TGTGCCAGCAGCCAAGCTGAGTGTGAGCAGTTCTTC.

V usage is TRBV27 and J usage is TRBJ2-4; 8 bases agree with TRBD2. The DNA end lines up better with TRBJ2-7; the J call may be wrong. Germline loops: CDR1 MNHEY, CDR2 SMNVEV (reference sequence). The CDR3 consists of 15 residues. The chain's CDR3 is CASWTEAGVPHEQYF. As DNA, the CDR3 is TGTGCCAGCTGGACGGAAGCGGGGGTTCCCCACGAGCAGTACTTC.

This clonotype was recorded only once. V and J are TRBV28 and TRBJ2-5; 11 bases align to TRBD2. CDR3 size: 18 residues. Germline V gene data show CDR1 as MDHEN and CDR2 as SYDVKM. The J segment lost 1 base and the V segment lost 1 base, leaving 8 bases of the junction unmatched. CDR3 nucleotides: TGTGCCAGCAGTTTATTTACTAGCGGGGGCCCCCTCCAAGAGACCCAGTACTTC. Its protein product is CASSLFTSGGPLQETQYF.

The chain joins TRBV4-3 to TRBJ2-5; 7 bases fit TRBD2. There are 15 residues in the CDR3. Germline loops: CDR1 LGHNA, CDR2 YSLEER. J lost 0 bases, V lost 6 bases, and 7 bases had no gene match. CDR3 sequence reads: CASSWTAGDQETQYF. CDR3 sequence (DNA): TGCGCCAGCAGTTGGACGGCGGGGGACCAAGAGACCCAGTACTTC.

This clonotype was detected once. The genes are TRBV27 and TRBJ1-6; D is unclear. CDR3 length: 13 residues. Trimming left V 5 bases short and J 9 bases short, with 11 bases between. Germline CDR1 and CDR2: MNHEY and SMNVEV (reference sequence). The CDR3: CASSPERGSPLHF. CDR3 nucleotides: TGTGCCAGCAGTCCAGAACGAGGTTCACCCCTCCACTTT.

The genes are TRBV7-2 and TRBJ2-1; TRBD2 is a possible D gene (5 bases). This CDR3 is 12 amino acids long. Germline CDR1 is SGHTA and CDR2 is FQGNSA. Trimming pared 8 bases from V and 5 bases from J, leaving 10 bases between. For the CDR3, the DNA is TGTGCCAGCTCGGGGTTAAACAATGAGCAGTTCTTC. This encodes CASSGLNNEQFF. Variable domain in full (rest from reference TRBV7-2 and TRBJ2-1): GAGVSQSPSNKVTEKGKDVELRCDPISGHTALYWYRQSLGQGLEFLIYFQGNSAPDKSGLPSDRFSAERTGGSVSTLTIQRTQQEDSAVYLCASSGLNNEQFFGPGTRLTVL.

This rearrangement joins TRBV20-1 to TRBJ2-7; 7 bases align to TRBD1. Germline trimming cut 5 bases from V and 3 bases from J; bases unmatched to any gene: 10. The germline V gene has CDR1 DFQATT and CDR2 SNEGSKA (reference sequence). This CDR3 contains 14 residues. CDR3 DNA: TGCAGTGCTGAGAACCGGGACAGAGGCTACGAGCAGTACTTC. Translating gives CSAENRDRGYEQYF.

This clonotype was seen more than once but under ten times. The V gene is TRBV3-1, the J gene TRBJ2-7, with a tentative D call TRBD1 (5 bases). Germline CDR1 and CDR2: LGHDT and YNNKEL (reference sequence). CDR3 size: 14 residues. The V end lost 1 base, the J end lost 2 bases, and 9 bases lay between the germline ends. This CDR3 reads CASSQAADTYEQYF. CDR3 coding DNA: TGTGCCAGCAGCCAAGCGGCGGACACCTACGAGCAGTACTTC.

The DNA for the CDR3 is TGTGCCAGCAGCTCACTGGGGGCGCGGGGGGAATCATCCTACGAGCAGTACTTC. Translated, it gives CASSSLGARGESSYEQYF. The V and J genes are TRBV7-2 and TRBJ2-7, with 8 bases matching TRBD2. The CDR3 extends over 18 amino acids. Looked up from germline, CDR1 is SGHTA and CDR2 is FQGNSA. V lost 4 bases to trimming and J lost 1 base; unmatched junction nucleotides: 15.

The chain uses TRBV12-3 or TRBV12-4 and TRBJ2-1; TRBD2 aligns across 8 bases. The CDR3 consists of 14 residues. V lost 8 bases and J lost 8; bases outside the gene matches: 11. CDR3 protein: CASHIGGAGYEQFF. In DNA form, the CDR3 reads TGTGCCAGCCACATCGGGGGGGCAGGTTATGAGCAGTTCTTC.

This rearrangement joins TRBV12-3 or TRBV12-4 to TRBJ2-7; D may be TRBD1 or TRBD2 (5 bases each). The CDR3 is 16 residues long. The V end was cut by 2 bases, the J end by 5 bases, with 19 bases between. The CDR3 bases are TGTGCCAGCAGTTTATCCCGGGACCCACAGGAGGACGAGCAGTACTTC. It translates to CASSLSRDPQEDEQYF.

In this sample, this clonotype turned up a few times. This sequence joins TRBV6-5 and TRBJ1-1; TRBD1 aligns across 7 bases. CDR1 and CDR2 (germline): MNHEY, SVGAGI. CDR3 length equals 13 residues. V lost 7 bases to trimming and J lost 7 bases; unmatched junction nucleotides: 9. Here the CDR3 DNA reads TGTGCCAGCATCGACAGGGTAGTCGGTGAAGCTTTCTTT. The encoded protein is CASIDRVVGEAFF.

The gene calls are TRBV10-3 and TRBJ2-1; a possible D gene is TRBD2 (6 bases). Germline V CDR1 and CDR2: ENHRY, SYGVKD. The CDR3 is 13 residues long. V lost 2 bases, J lost 12 bases, and 14 bases lay in between. The CDR3 sequence is CAISERSEGRQFF. The CDR3 nucleotides read TGTGCCATCAGTGAGCGGTCGGAGGGAAGGCAGTTCTTC.

The chain has TRBV20-1 and TRBJ2-3; TRBD2 is a possible D gene (5 bases). V shed 6 bases and J shed 0 bases, with 13 bases lying between them. This CDR3 spans 14 amino acids. Germline CDR1 and CDR2: DFQATT and SNEGSKA (reference sequence). CDR3 sequence (DNA): TGCAGTGCCCCCCCTCTAGCCAGCACAGATACGCAGTATTTT. As protein: CSAPPLASTDTQYF.

The chain recombines TRBV25-1 with TRBJ2-1; D unresolved. Trimming pared 6 bases from V and 7 bases from J, leaving 10 bases between. Germline-derived CDR1 and CDR2 are MGHDK and SYGVNS. This CDR3 region has 12 residues. The CDR3 sequence: CASSGSHNEQFF. The CDR3, as DNA: TGTGCCAGCAGCGGATCACATAATGAGCAGTTCTTC. The variable domain in full, completed from reference TRBV25-1 and TRBJ2-1, reads EADIYQTPRYLVIGTGKKITLECSQTMGHDKMYWYQQDPGMELHLIHYSYGVNSTEKGDLSSESTVSRIRTEHFPLTLESARPSHTSQYLCASSGSHNEQFFGPGTRLTVL.

This chain joins TRBV12-3 or TRBV12-4 and TRBJ1-5; D call uncertain. V was shortened by 7 bases and J by 0 bases, with 4 bases between the two germline ends. The CDR3 contains 12 residues. Here the CDR3 reads CASKNSNQPQHF. The CDR3 DNA is TGTGCCAGCAAGAATAGCAATCAGCCCCAGCATTTT.

This clonotype was counted once. The genes are TRBV10-3 and TRBJ2-4; TRBD1 matches 10 bases. The J call is doubtful: the DNA matches TRBJ2-7 better. Germline V gene lookup returns CDR1 ENHRY and CDR2 SYGVKD. The CDR3 loop spans 15 amino acids. The CDR3 loop is CAISDPGQGPNEQYF. The CDR3 DNA is TGTGCCATCAGTGACCCGGGACAGGGGCCGAACGAGCAGTACTTC.

The chain recombines TRBV11-1 with TRBJ2-2; D unclear. Germline CDR1 is SGHAT and CDR2 is FQDESV (reference sequence). V was shortened by 3 bases and J by 7 bases, with 12 bases between the two germline ends. The CDR3 is 14 residues long. CDR3 DNA sequence: TGTGCCAGCAGCTTTTACCAGGCTGGCGGGGAGCTGTTTTTT. It specifies CASSFYQAGGELFF.

The chain links TRBV3-1 to TRBJ2-1; 12 positions agree with TRBD2. Germline V gene data show CDR1 as LGHDT and CDR2 as YNNKEL (reference sequence). This CDR3 has 14 amino acids. With 5 bases clipped from V and 9 bases from J, the junction kept 5 bases outside the gene matches. Here the CDR3 reads CASSDGLAGPEQFF. In DNA, the CDR3 is TGTGCCAGCAGCGATGGACTAGCGGGGCCTGAGCAGTTCTTC.